This passage covers 27 T cell receptor beta chains from one sample sequenced in a study of blood T cell repertoires in COVID-19 (dated by TCRdb to 2020 to 2022). The library was produced with the immunoSEQ multiplex PCR assay. TCRdb retrieved this table from immuneACCESS and kept in-frame rearrangements only. Not all clones are present; in checked studies, unresolved V genes account for under half, and no reason is known for the remainder. Across this sample there are roughly 500,000 clones, with around 87% seen only once. 1.5% to 2% of the sample is held by the ten biggest clonotypes. The sample consisted of PBMCs or T cells enriched from blood (not recorded which). The source of these receptors is a woman aged 40-49 years who had recovered from COVID-19.

V is TRBV5-1 and J is TRBJ2-1, with 13 bases that match TRBD2. This CDR3 has 17 residues. Germline CDR1 reads SGHRS; CDR2 reads YFSETQ. The trim removed 5 bases at V and 1 base at J, leaving 6 bases unmatched. The CDR3 is CASSHGLAGVSYNEQFF. The CDR3 DNA reads TGCGCCAGCAGTCATGGACTAGCGGGAGTGTCCTACAATGAGCAGTTCTTC.

The chain carries TRBV6-5 and TRBJ2-2, with a tentative D call TRBD1 (6 bases). The CDR3 is 13 residues long. Between the trimmed V and J ends, which lost 5 bases and 6 bases, there was a span of 10 bases. From germline, CDR1 is MNHEY and CDR2 SVGAGI. The CDR3: CASSKQGPGELFF. The DNA of the CDR3 is TGTGCCAGCAGTAAACAGGGTCCCGGGGAGCTGTTTTTT.

This chain uses TRBV10-3 with TRBJ1-2, with D perhaps matching TRBD1 (5 bases). The CDR3 is 14 amino acids. Trimming stripped 4 bases from V and 1 base from J, with 10 bases between. Per germline, CDR1 ENHRY and CDR2 SYGVKD. The DNA for the CDR3 is TGTGCCATCAGTGGAGACAGCAGTAACTATGGCTACACCTTC. Protein sequence: CAISGDSSNYGYTF.

The chain is built from TRBV5-8 and TRBJ2-3; tentatively, D is TRBD2 (6 bases). The CDR3 has 19 residues. V dropped 5 bases and J dropped 1 base, with 26 bases sitting between them. CDR1 is SGHTS, CDR2 YDEGEE, per germline. The CDR3, as DNA: TGTGCCAGCAGATTGTGGCGGGCGGTATTAACGGGGGGCACAGATACGCAGTATTTT. Protein sequence: CASRLWRAVLTGGTDTQYF.

The V gene is TRBV2, the J gene TRBJ1-2; 7 bases are shared with TRBD1. CDR1 is SNHLY and CDR2 is FYNNEI in the germline V gene. After removal of 6 bases from V and 4 bases from J, the junction contained 5 bases not matched to a gene. The CDR3 sequence is 13 residues long. As DNA, the CDR3 is TGTGCCAGCAGCCTACAGGGGTTCTATGGCTACACCTTC. This sequence encodes CASSLQGFYGYTF.

This clone was seen a few times. This sequence joins TRBV4-1 and TRBJ2-7, with a weak D call TRBD1 (5 bases). The CDR3 runs 15 residues. Germline values: CDR1 MGHRA, CDR2 YSYEKL. Between the trimmed V and J ends, which lost 5 bases and 0 bases, there was a span of 14 bases. Here the CDR3 DNA reads TGCGCCAGCAGCTTTGGGGCAGCTACCTCCTACGAGCAGTACTTC. Residues: CASSFGAATSYEQYF.

On this clone itself: Additional DNA sequences in this sample encode the identical CDR3. V is TRBV6-5 and J is TRBJ1-5; possible D gene TRBD1, 5 bases. With 4 bases removed from V and 0 bases from J, the gap between germline ends came to 7 bases. This CDR3 spans 14 amino acids. Looked up from germline, CDR1 is MNHEY and CDR2 is SVGAGI. This CDR3 reads CASSSGYSNQPQHF. CDR3 coding DNA: TGTGCCAGCAGTTCAGGGTATAGCAATCAGCCCCAGCATTTT.

The chain joins TRBV19 to TRBJ1-6; D call uncertain. Germline CDR1 and CDR2: LNHDA and SQIVND (reference sequence). CDR3 length: 11 residues. Trimming removed 4 bases at V and 8 bases at J, with 3 bases between. The CDR3 nucleotides read TGTGCCAGTAGTACCTATTCACCCCTCCACTTT. Translating it yields CASSTYSPLHF.

This sequence joins TRBV7-2 and TRBJ2-2, with D possibly TRBD1 on 6 matching bases. The germline V and J ends were trimmed by 5 bases and 4 bases, with 14 bases remaining between them. CDR1 is SGHTA and CDR2 is FQGNSA in the germline V gene. The CDR3 consists of 15 residues. CDR3 residues: CASSPQTGPTGELFF. DNA of the CDR3: TGTGCCAGCAGCCCTCAGACAGGCCCCACCGGGGAGCTGTTTTTT.

The V and J genes are TRBV19 and TRBJ2-4, with a possible D match to TRBD1 (5 bases). The germline CDR1 and CDR2 sequences are LNHDA and SQIVND (reference sequence). This CDR3 contains 13 residues. The V gene lost 4 bases and the J gene lost 8 bases, with 12 bases spanning the gap. The CDR3 region is CASSTLGQDIQYF. The CDR3 DNA follows: TGTGCCAGTAGTACTCTGGGGCAGGACATTCAGTACTTC. The full variable domain, in which reference TRBV19 and TRBJ2-4 provide the parts outside the CDR3, is DGGITQSPKYLFRKEGQNVTLSCEQNLNHDAMYWYRQDPGQGLRLIYYSQIVNDFQKGDIAEGYSVSREKKESFPLTVTSAQKNPTAFYLCASSTLGQDIQYFGAGTRLSVL.

This clone was detected once. The chain joins TRBV7-2 to TRBJ1-2; 9 bases are a match to TRBD1. Germline lookup yields CDR1 SGHTA and CDR2 FQGNSA. V was clipped by 5 bases and J by 5 bases; unmatched bases: 9. This CDR3 is 15 amino acids long. The CDR3 region has the DNA TGTGCCAGCAGCCCTGGGACAGGGCGGTTGTATGGCTACACCTTC. It specifies CASSPGTGRLYGYTF.

The J gene is TRBJ2-5, the V gene TRBV5-5, with 9 bases lining up with TRBD1. The CDR3 spans 14 residues. Germline CDR1 SGHKS, CDR2 YYEKEE (reference sequence). After removal of 4 bases from V and 2 bases from J, the junction contained 3 bases not matched to a gene. CDR3: CASSPGQGQETQYF. The CDR3 nucleotides are TGTGCCAGCAGCCCCGGACAGGGGCAAGAGACCCAGTACTTC.

On this clone itself: Additional DNA sequences in this sample encode the identical CDR3. The rearrangement joins TRBV9 to TRBJ2-5; TRBD2 matches 12 bases. Germline CDR1 and CDR2: SGDLS and YYNGEE. V shed 2 bases, J shed 5 bases, and the junction held 1 base outside the gene matches. CDR3 length: 14 residues. The CDR3 nucleotides are TGTGCCAGCAGCGTTCTAGCGGGAGGGGAGACCCAGTACTTC. Translated: CASSVLAGGETQYF.

This chain links TRBV5-1 with TRBJ2-1; D call uncertain. CDR1 and CDR2 from the germline V gene are SGHRS and YFSETQ. This CDR3 comprises 15 residues. V gave up 2 bases and J gave up 0 bases, with 9 bases separating them. CDR3 nucleotide sequence: TGCGCCAGCAGCTTAGACATATCCTCCTACAATGAGCAGTTCTTC. It codes for CASSLDISSYNEQFF. The complete variable domain, with remaining parts taken from reference TRBV5-1 and TRBJ2-1, reads KAGVTQTPRYLIKTRGQQVTLSCSPISGHRSVSWYQQTPGQGLQFLFEYFSETQRNKGNFPGRFSGRQFSNSRSEMNVSTLELGDSALYLCASSLDISSYNEQFFGPGTRLTVL.

This chain connects TRBV6-5 to TRBJ2-3, with D perhaps matching TRBD1 (6 bases). Germline CDR1 MNHEY, CDR2 SVGAGI. Deletions cut 8 bases from V and 9 bases from J, with 21 bases between. This CDR3 is built from 14 residues. The CDR3 DNA follows: TGTGCCAGCTGCTCGTACCCCCCACAGGGAACGCAGTATTTT. As protein: CASCSYPPQGTQYF.

This chain uses TRBV12-3 or TRBV12-4 with TRBJ2-7, with D perhaps TRBD2 (6 bases). The CDR3 length is 13 residues. The V gene lost 6 bases and the J gene lost 7 bases, with 16 bases spanning the gap. The CDR3 DNA sequence: TGTGCCAGCAGATCGGGACTCCCTAGTGAGCAGTACTTC. This sequence encodes CASRSGLPSEQYF.

The chain couples TRBV19 to TRBJ2-3; the D is unclear. V lost 1 base, J lost 3 bases, and 5 bases lay in between. Per germline, CDR1 LNHDA and CDR2 SQIVND (reference sequence). The CDR3 is made up of 13 amino acids. The CDR3 DNA is TGTGCCAGTAGTATAGCGGAGACAGATACGCAGTATTTT. It codes for CASSIAETDTQYF.

The chain combines TRBV19 with TRBJ2-1, with 7 bases identical to TRBD2. V gave up 3 bases and J gave up 6 bases; unmatched junction bases: 5. The CDR3 contains 14 residues. Germline-derived CDR1 and CDR2 are LNHDA and SQIVND (reference sequence). CDR3 nucleotides: TGTGCCAGTAGTATGGAGCGGGGCTTCAATGAGCAGTTCTTC. Encoded protein: CASSMERGFNEQFF.

This chain connects TRBV5-1 to TRBJ2-3, with unresolved D. Per the germline V gene, CDR1 is SGHRS and CDR2 is YFSETQ. The CDR3 has 14 amino acids. V shed 1 base and J shed 0 bases, with 6 bases lying between them. This CDR3 is CASSLITSTDTQYF. In DNA form, the CDR3 reads TGCGCCAGCAGCTTGATAACTAGCACAGATACGCAGTATTTT.

The V and J genes are TRBV2 and TRBJ1-5, with a tentative D call TRBD1 (5 bases). Trimming took off 8 bases at V and 2 bases at J, with 13 bases between the two ends. Germline CDR1 and CDR2: SNHLY and FYNNEI. This CDR3 contains 14 residues. CDR3 nucleotides: TGTGCCAGCGGATCAGGGCTAGGCAATCAGCCCCAGCATTTT. As protein: CASGSGLGNQPQHF.

This clone was seen only once. The chain has TRBV30 and TRBJ2-2, with 9 bases fitting TRBD1. The junction had 13 bases not matched to a gene; V was cut back by 4 bases and J by 4 bases. CDR1 GTSNPN and CDR2 SVGIG come from the germline V gene (reference sequence). The CDR3 runs to 17 residues. CDR3 sequence: CAWNPYTGTGRTGELFF. As DNA, the CDR3 is TGTGCCTGGAACCCGTATACCGGGACAGGGCGCACCGGGGAGCTGTTTTTT.

V gene TRBV27 combines with J gene TRBJ1-2; D remains ambiguous. Germline-derived CDR1 and CDR2 are MNHEY and SMNVEV (reference sequence). V was shortened by 4 bases and J by 1 base, with 10 bases between the two germline ends. The CDR3 is made up of 14 amino acids. CDR3 bases: TGTGCCAGCAGTTCCTTATCCCTTAACTATGGCTACACCTTC. The encoded protein is CASSSLSLNYGYTF.

This chain joins TRBV3-1 (or the pseudogene TRBV3-2) and TRBJ2-1; weak D call: TRBD1 (5 bases). In germline, CDR1 is LGHDT, CDR2 YNNKEL (reference sequence). The CDR3 length is 15 residues. Trimming stripped 1 base from V and 6 bases from J, with 13 bases between. The CDR3 coding sequence is TGTGCCAGCAGCCAAGGAGGCAGGGTGGCCAATGAGCAGTTCTTC. This encodes CASSQGGRVANEQFF.

V is TRBV11-3 and J is TRBJ2-2, with D possibly being TRBD2 (5 bases). CDR3 size: 14 residues. Germline-derived CDR1 and CDR2 are SGHNT and YENEEA. V was cut by 1 base and J by 6 bases, with 9 bases left in between. The chain's CDR3 is CASSLGLASGELFF. The DNA for the CDR3 is TGTGCCAGCAGCTTAGGGCTAGCTTCCGGGGAGCTGTTTTTT.

The chain recombines TRBV15 with TRBJ1-2; the D is unclear. Germline V gene data show CDR1 as LNHNV and CDR2 as YYDKDF (reference sequence). The CDR3 sequence is 13 residues long. V was trimmed by 0 bases and J by 6 bases, leaving 8 bases between them. The CDR3 DNA sequence: TGTGCCACCAGCAGAGATTTTAATAATGGCTACACCTTC. Translation: CATSRDFNNGYTF.

The gene calls are TRBV2 and TRBJ2-5; TRBD2 matches at 8 bases. The CDR3 extends over 15 amino acids. Germline V gene lookup returns CDR1 SNHLY and CDR2 FYNNEI. The V and J ends lost 7 bases and 3 bases, in that order; junction bases with no gene match: 10. DNA of the CDR3: TGTGCCAGCACCCATGGACCGGGACTAGAAGAGACCCAGTACTTC. It codes for CASTHGPGLEETQYF.

Remarks on this clone: This CDR3 is also generated by other DNA sequences in the sample. The chain is built from TRBV5-1 and TRBJ1-1; no clear D. The CDR3 covers 14 residues. The germline CDR1 and CDR2 sequences are SGHRS and YFSETQ. The V end was cut by 0 bases, the J end by 2 bases, with 8 bases between. CDR3 amino acids: CASSLGRGNTEAFF. CDR3 DNA sequence: TGCGCCAGCAGCTTGGGTCGGGGTAACACTGAAGCTTTCTTT.